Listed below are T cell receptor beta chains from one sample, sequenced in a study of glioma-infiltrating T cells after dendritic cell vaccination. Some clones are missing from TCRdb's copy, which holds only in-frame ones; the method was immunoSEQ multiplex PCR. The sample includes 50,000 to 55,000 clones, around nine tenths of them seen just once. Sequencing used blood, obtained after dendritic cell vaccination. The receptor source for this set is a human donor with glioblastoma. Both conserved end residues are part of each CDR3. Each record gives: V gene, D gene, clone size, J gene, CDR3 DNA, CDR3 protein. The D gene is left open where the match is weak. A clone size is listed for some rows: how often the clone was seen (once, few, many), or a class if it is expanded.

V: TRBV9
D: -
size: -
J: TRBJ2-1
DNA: TGTGCCAGCAGCGAGGAGGACTTGTACAATGAGCAGTTCTTC
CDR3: CASSEEDLYNEQFF

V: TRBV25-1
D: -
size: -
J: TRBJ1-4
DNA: TGTGCCAGCAGTGTGGCCGGAGGGGAAAAACTGTTTTTT
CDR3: CASSVAGGEKLFF

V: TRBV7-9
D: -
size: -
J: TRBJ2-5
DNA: TGTGCCACTGGGGGGGCCCAAGAGACCCAGTACTTC
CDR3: CATGGAQETQYF

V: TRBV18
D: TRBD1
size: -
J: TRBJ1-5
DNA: TGTGCCAGCTCGGGACAGCGGAATCAGCCCCAGCATTTT
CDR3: CASSGQRNQPQHF

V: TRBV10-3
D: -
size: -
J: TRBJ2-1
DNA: TGTGCCATCAAGGTTAGGGGGCGGGATCAGGGGTTCGGTGAGCAGTTCTTC
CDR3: CAIKVRGRDQGFGEQFF

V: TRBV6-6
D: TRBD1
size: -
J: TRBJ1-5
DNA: TGTGCCAGCAGGCCCGACAGGGGCTTAAGAGATCAGCCCCAGCATTTT
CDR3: CASRPDRGLRDQPQHF

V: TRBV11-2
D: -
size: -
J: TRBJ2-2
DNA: TGTGCCAGCAGCTTAGTGGCGGGCTCGTACGGGGAGCTGTTTTTT
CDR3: CASSLVAGSYGELFF

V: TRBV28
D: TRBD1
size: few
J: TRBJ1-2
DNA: TGTGCCAGCAGTTTCGGGGACAGGGCCTATGGCTACACCTTC
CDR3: CASSFGDRAYGYTF

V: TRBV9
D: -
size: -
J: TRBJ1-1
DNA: TGTGCCAGCAGCGTAGAGGGGTTGGTGGAGGGCACTGAAGCTTTCTTT
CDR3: CASSVEGLVEGTEAFF

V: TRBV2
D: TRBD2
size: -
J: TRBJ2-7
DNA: TGTGCCAGCGGAGTGATTACGGGAGGAGGGTCCTACGAGCAGTACTTC
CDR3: CASGVITGGGSYEQYF

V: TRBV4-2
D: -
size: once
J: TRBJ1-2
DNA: TGTGCCAGCGCCAGGAACCTAGACAGCTATGGCTACACCTTC
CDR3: CASARNLDSYGYTF

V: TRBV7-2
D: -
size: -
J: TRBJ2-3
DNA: TGTGCCAGCAGCTCGACTAGGCCCCCAGATACGCAGTATTTT
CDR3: CASSSTRPPDTQYF

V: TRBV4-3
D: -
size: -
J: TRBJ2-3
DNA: TGCGCCAGCAGCAACGACGGGAGTTTTACAGATACGCAGTATTTT
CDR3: CASSNDGSFTDTQYF

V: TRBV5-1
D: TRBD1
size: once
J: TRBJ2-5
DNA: TGCGCCAGCAGCCGGGACAGGGTTGAGACCCAGTACTTC
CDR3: CASSRDRVETQYF

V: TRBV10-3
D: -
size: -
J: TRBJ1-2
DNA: TGTGCCACCGATACGGAGGGGAATGGCTACACCTTC
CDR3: CATDTEGNGYTF

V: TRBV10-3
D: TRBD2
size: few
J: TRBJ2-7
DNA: TGTGCCATCAGTGTGACTAGCGGGAGGGTCAACGAGCAGTACTTC
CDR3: CAISVTSGRVNEQYF

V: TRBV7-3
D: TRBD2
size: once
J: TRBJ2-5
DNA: TGTGCCAGCAGCTTCTCCCTAGCGGGCCGGGAGACCCAGTACTTC
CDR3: CASSFSLAGRETQYF

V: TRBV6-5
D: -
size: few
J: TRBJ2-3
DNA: TGTGCCAGCAGTTACTCGAGGAGCACAGATACGCAGTATTTT
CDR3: CASSYSRSTDTQYF

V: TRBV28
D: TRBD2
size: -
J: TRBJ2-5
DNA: TGTGCAGGGAGAGCGGGAATAGGAGAGACCCAGTACTTC
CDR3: CAGRAGIGETQYF

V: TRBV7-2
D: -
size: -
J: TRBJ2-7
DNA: TGTGCCAGCAGATCAACTAGCCCCGAGCAGTACTTC
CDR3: CASRSTSPEQYF

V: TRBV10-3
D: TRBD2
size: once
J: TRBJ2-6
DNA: TGTGCCGCCACTGGGGGAGGGCCCGCTGGGGCCAACGTCCTGACTTTC
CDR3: CAATGGGPAGANVLTF

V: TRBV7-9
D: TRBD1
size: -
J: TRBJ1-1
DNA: TGTGCCAGCAGCTTAGTCACAGGGGGCACTGAAGCTTTCTTT
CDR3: CASSLVTGGTEAFF

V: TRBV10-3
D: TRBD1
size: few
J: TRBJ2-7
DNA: TGTGCCTCAACCACGAACCGGGACAGGGGATTGGGATACGAGCAGTACTTC
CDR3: CASTTNRDRGLGYEQYF

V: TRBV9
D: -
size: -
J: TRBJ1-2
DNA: TGTGCCAGCAGCGTAGTCGACAGCGAGGGCTACACCTTC
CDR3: CASSVVDSEGYTF

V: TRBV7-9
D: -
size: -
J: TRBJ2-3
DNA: TGTGCCAGCAGCTTAGATCTGGGAGAGAGCACAGATACGCAGTATTTT
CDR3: CASSLDLGESTDTQYF

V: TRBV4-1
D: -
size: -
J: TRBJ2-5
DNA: TGCGCCAGCAGCCAGGCAAGCAGGTACCAAGAGACCCAGTACTTC
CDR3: CASSQASRYQETQYF

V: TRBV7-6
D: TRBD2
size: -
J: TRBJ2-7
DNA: TGTGCCAGCAGCTCTTTAGCGGGAGGGATGTTTTCATCCTCCTACGAGCAGTACTTC
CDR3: CASSSLAGGMFSSSYEQYF

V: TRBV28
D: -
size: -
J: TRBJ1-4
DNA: TGTGCCAGCGGAACAGGGATGACTAATGAAAAACTGTTTTTT
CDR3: CASGTGMTNEKLFF

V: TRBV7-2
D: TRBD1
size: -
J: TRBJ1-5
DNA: TGTGCCAGCAGTCAGACAGGGGGCCTCAATCAGCCCCAGCATTTT
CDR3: CASSQTGGLNQPQHF

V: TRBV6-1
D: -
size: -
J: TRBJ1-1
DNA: TGTGCCAGCAGTGAAAGAGGTCGGGGGGCGACTGAAGCTTTCTTT
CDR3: CASSERGRGATEAFF

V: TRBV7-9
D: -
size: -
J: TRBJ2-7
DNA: TGTGCCAGCAGCCCTCGACTCGGCTTC
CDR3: CASSPRLGF

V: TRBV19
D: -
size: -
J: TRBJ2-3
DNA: TGTGCCAGTAGTAGGGCTCAGGGTAATTTGCAGTATTTT
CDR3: CASSRAQGNLQYF

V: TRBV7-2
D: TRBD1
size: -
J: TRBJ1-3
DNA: TGTGCCAGCAGCTGGGACAGGGCTAACACCATATATTTT
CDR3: CASSWDRANTIYF

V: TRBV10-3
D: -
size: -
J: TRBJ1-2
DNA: TGTGCCATCAGTGTCGGGGAAAAGGGCTACACCTTC
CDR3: CAISVGEKGYTF

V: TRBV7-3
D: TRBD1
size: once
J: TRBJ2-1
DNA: TGTGCCAGCAGCTCGGGACAGGACAATGAGCAGTTCTTC
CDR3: CASSSGQDNEQFF

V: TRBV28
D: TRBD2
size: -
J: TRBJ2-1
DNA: TGTGCCAGCAGTTTTGGGACTAGCCCGCGGGTTGAGCAGTTCTTC
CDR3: CASSFGTSPRVEQFF

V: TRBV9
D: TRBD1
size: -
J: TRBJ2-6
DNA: TGTGCCAGCAGCGTAGCTCTTGGGACAGTGTACTCTGGGGCCAACGTCCTGACTTTC
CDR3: CASSVALGTVYSGANVLTF

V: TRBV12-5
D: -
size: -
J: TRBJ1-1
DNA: TGTGCTAGTGGTTTTGAACAGAGCGAAGCTTTCTTT
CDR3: CASGFEQSEAFF

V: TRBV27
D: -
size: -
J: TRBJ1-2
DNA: TGTGCCAGCAGTTTATCCAGCGTTAACTATGGCTACACCTTC
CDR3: CASSLSSVNYGYTF

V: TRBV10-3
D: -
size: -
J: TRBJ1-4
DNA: TGTGCCATCAGAGGGACACTTGCAACTAATGAAAAACTGTTTTTT
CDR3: CAIRGTLATNEKLFF

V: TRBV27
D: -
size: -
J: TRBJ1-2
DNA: TGTGCCAGCAGTCCAAAGGAGGGCTATGGCTACACCTTC
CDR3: CASSPKEGYGYTF

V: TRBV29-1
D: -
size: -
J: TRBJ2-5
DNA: TGCAGCACCAAATGGGCAGACAGATCAGAGACCCAGTACTTC
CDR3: CSTKWADRSETQYF

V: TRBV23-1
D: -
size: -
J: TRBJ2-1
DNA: TGCGCCAGCAGTCAATCGTCCATGGATCAGAGGTGCGATGAGCAGTTCTTC
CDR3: CASSQSSMDQRCDEQFF

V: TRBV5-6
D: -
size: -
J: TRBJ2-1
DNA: TGTGCCAGCAGCTCCGGAGGCCGCTCCTACAATGAGCAGTTCTTC
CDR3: CASSSGGRSYNEQFF

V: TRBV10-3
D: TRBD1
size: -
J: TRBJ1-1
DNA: TGTGCCATCGCAGGGGGGAACACTGAAGCTTTCTTT
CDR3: CAIAGGNTEAFF

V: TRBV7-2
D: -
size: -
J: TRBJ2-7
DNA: TGTGCCAGCAGCTTAGTAAACGGGAAGGCCTACGAGCAGTACTTC
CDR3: CASSLVNGKAYEQYF

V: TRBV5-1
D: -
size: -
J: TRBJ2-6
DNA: TGCGCCAGCAGCGGAGGAAACTCTGGGGCCAACGTCCTGACTTTC
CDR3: CASSGGNSGANVLTF

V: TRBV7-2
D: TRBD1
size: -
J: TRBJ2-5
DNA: TGTGCCAGCAGCCAACAATCCGACAGGGTAGAGACCCAGTACTTC
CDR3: CASSQQSDRVETQYF

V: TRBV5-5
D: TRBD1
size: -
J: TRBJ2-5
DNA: TGTGCCAGCAGCATCGACCGGACAGGTCTTGAGACCCAGTACTTC
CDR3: CASSIDRTGLETQYF

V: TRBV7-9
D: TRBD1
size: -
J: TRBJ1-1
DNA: TGTGCCAGCAGCCTCTGGTCCGGGACAGCAACAACTGAAGCTTTCTTT
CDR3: CASSLWSGTATTEAFF

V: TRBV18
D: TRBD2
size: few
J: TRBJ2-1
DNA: TGTGCCAGCTTCTTTGGACTAGCGAGAAATGAGCAGTTCTTC
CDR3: CASFFGLARNEQFF

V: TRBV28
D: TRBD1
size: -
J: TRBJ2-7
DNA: TGTGCCAGCAGCAACCTCCGGGACAGGGACTACGAGCAGTACTTC
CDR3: CASSNLRDRDYEQYF

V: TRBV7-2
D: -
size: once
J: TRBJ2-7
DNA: TGTGCCAGCAGCCCTAACCAGGGCTACGAGCAGTACTTC
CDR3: CASSPNQGYEQYF

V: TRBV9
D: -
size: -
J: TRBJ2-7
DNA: TGTGCCAGCAGCGTAGGGTGGGACTCAAAGGCTTACGAGCAGTACTTC
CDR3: CASSVGWDSKAYEQYF